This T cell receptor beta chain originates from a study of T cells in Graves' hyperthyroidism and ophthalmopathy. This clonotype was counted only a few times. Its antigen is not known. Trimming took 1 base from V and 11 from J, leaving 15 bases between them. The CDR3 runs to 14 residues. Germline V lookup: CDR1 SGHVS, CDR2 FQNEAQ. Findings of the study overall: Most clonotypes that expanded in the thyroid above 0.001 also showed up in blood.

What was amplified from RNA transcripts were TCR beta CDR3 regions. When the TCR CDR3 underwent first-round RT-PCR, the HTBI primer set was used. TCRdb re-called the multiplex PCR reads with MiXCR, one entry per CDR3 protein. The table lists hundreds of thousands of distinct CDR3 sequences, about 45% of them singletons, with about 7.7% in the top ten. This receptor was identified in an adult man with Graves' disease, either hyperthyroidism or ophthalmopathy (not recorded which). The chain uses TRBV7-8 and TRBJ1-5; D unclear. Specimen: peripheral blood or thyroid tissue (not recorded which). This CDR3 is CASSLGGVPESQHF. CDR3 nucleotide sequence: TGTGCCAGCAGCTTAGGCGGGGTGCCAGAGTCCCAGCATTTT.